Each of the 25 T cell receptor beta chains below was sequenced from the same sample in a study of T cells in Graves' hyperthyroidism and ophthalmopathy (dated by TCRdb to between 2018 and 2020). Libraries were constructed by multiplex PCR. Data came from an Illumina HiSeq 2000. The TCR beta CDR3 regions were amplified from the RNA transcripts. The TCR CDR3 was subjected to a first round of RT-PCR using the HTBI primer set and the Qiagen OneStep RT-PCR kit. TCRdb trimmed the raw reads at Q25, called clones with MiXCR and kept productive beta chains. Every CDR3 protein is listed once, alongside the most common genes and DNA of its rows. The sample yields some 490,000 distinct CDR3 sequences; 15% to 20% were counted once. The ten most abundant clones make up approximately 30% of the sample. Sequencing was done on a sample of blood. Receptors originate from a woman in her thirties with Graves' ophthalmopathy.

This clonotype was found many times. The CDR3 DNA reads TGTGCCACCAGTGATTTTGGAGGCTTAGAGACCCAGTACTTC. Translation: CATSDFGGLETQYF. The chain carries TRBV24-1 and TRBJ2-5; D possibly corresponds to TRBD2 (5 bases). Deletions cut 1 base from V and 4 bases from J, with 9 bases between. Germline V CDR1 and CDR2: KGHDR, SFDVKD. The CDR3 consists of 14 residues.

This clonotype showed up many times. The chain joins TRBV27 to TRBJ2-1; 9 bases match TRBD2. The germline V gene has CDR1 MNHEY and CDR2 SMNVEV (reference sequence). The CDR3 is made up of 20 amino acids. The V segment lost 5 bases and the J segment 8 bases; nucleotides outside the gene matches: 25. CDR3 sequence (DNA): TGTGCCAGCAGTAAAATAGCGGGAGCCCACCCCGGGGAGGTGGGCGATGAGCAGTTCTTC. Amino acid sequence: CASSKIAGAHPGEVGDEQFF.

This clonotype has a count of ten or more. Here the CDR3 reads CASSQVGTLNYGYTF. CDR3 in DNA: TGCGCCAGCAGCCAAGTTGGGACGCTAAACTATGGCTACACCTTC. This sequence joins TRBV4-3 and TRBJ1-2; TRBD1 might be the D (5 bases). Germline V gene data show CDR1 as LGHNA and CDR2 as YSLEER. CDR3 size: 15 residues. Trimming pared 1 base from V and 2 bases from J, leaving 11 bases between.

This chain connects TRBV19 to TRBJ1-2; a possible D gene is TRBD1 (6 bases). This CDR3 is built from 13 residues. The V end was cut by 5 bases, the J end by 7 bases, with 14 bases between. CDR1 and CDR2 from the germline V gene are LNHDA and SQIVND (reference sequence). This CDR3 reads CASSPQGSGGYTF. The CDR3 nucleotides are TGTGCCAGTAGTCCCCAGGGGTCCGGTGGCTACACCTTC. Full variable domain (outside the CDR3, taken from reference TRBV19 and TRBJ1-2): DGGITQSPKYLFRKEGQNVTLSCEQNLNHDAMYWYRQDPGQGLRLIYYSQIVNDFQKGDIAEGYSVSREKKESFPLTVTSAQKNPTAFYLCASSPQGSGGYTFGSGTRLTVV.

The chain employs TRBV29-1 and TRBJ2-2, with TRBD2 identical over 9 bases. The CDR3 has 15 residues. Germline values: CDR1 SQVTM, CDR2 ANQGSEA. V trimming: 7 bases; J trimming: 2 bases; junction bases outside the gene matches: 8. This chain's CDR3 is CSAEGREGNTGELFF. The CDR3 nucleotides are TGCAGCGCCGAGGGGCGGGAGGGTAACACCGGGGAGCTGTTTTTT.

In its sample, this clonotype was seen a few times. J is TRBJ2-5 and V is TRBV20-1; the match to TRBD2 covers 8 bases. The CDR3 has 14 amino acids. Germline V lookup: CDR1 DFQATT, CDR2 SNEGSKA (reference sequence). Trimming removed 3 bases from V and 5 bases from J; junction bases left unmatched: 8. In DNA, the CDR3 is TGCAGTGCTAGCGTGGGACTAGTTACGGAGACCCAGTACTTC. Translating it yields CSASVGLVTETQYF.

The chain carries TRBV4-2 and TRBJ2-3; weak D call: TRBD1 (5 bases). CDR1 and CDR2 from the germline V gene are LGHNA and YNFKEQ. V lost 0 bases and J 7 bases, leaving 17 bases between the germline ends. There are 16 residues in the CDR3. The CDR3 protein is CASSQESATRVYTQYF. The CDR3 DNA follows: TGTGCCAGCAGCCAAGAGTCAGCGACCAGGGTCTATACGCAGTATTTT.

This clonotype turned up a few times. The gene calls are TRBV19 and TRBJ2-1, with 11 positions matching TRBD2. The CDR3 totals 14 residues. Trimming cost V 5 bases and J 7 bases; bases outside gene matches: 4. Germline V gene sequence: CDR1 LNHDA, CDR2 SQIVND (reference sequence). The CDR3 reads CASSERTSGNEQFF. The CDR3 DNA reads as TGTGCCAGTAGTGAGAGGACTAGCGGGAATGAGCAGTTCTTC.

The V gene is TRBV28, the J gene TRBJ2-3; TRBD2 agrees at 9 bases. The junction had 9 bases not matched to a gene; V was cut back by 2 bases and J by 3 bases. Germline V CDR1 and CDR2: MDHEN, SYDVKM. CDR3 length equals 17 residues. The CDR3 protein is CASSLRLAGFGTDTQYF. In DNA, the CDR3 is TGTGCCAGCAGTTTAAGGCTAGCGGGATTTGGGACAGATACGCAGTATTTT.

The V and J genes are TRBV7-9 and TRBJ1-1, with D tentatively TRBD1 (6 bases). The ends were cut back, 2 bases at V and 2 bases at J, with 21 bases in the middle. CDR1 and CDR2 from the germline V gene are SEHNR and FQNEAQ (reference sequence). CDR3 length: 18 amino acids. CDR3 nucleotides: TGTGCCAGCAGCTTATGGGGGCGAGGAGGTGTGAGAAACACTGAAGCTTTCTTT. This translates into CASSLWGRGGVRNTEAFF.

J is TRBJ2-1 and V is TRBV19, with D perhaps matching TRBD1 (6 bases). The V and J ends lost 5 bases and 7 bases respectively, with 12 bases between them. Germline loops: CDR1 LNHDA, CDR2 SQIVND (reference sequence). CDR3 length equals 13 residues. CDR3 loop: CASSPPGQNEQFF. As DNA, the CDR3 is TGTGCCAGTAGTCCCCCAGGACAGAATGAGCAGTTCTTC.

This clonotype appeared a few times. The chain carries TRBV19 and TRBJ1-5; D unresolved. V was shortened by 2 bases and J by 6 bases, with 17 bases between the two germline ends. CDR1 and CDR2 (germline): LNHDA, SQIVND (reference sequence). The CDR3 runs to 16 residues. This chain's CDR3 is CASSINGIVESQPQHF. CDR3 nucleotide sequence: TGTGCCAGTAGTATAAACGGGATCGTGGAAAGTCAGCCCCAGCATTTT.

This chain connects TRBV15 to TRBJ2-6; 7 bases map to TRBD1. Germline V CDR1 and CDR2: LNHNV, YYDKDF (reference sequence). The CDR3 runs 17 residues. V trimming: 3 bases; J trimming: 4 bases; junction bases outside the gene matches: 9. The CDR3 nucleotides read TGTGCCACCAGCAGGGACCCCACAGGGGCAGGGGCCAACGTCCTGACTTTC. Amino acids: CATSRDPTGAGANVLTF.

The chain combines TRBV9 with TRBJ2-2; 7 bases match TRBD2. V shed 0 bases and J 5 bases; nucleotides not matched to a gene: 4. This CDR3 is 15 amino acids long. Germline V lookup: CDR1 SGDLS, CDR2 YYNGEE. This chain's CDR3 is CASSVVPGGTGELFF. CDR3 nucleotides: TGTGCCAGCAGCGTAGTCCCGGGAGGAACCGGGGAGCTGTTTTTT.

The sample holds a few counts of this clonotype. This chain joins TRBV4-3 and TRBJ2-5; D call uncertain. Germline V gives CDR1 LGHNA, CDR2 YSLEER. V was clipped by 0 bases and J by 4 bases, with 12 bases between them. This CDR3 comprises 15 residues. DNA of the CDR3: TGCGCCAGCAGCCAAGATCGCGCGGTGGGAGAGACCCAGTACTTC. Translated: CASSQDRAVGETQYF.

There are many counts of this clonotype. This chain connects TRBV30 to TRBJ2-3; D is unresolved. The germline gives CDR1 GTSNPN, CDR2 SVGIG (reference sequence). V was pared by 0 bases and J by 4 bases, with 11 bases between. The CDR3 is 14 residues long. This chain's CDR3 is CAWSVGVGADTQYF. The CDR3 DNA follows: TGTGCCTGGAGTGTAGGCGTGGGTGCAGATACGCAGTATTTT.

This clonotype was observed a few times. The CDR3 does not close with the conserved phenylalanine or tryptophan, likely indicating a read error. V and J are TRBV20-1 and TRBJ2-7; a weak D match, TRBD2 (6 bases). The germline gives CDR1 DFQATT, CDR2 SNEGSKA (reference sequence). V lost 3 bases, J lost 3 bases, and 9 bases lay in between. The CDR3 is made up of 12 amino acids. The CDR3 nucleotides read TGCAGTGCTAGGGGGACTTTCTACGAGCAGTACTCC. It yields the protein CSARGTFYEQYS.

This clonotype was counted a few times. The CDR3 DNA reads as TGTGCCAGCAGCGAAGGGGGTATGGGCGAGCAGTACTTC. It encodes CASSEGGMGEQYF. This chain connects TRBV5-4 to TRBJ2-7; the D gene is possibly TRBD1 (6 bases). This CDR3 is built from 13 residues. Trimming removed 4 bases from V and 6 bases from J, with 14 bases in between. CDR1 is SGHNT, CDR2 YYREEE, per germline (reference sequence).

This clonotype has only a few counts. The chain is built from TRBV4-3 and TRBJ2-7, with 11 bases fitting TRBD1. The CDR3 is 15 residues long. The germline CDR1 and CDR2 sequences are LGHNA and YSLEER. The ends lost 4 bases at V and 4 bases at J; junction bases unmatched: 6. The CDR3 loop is CASSLGTGGLYEQYF. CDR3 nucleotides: TGCGCCAGCAGCCTTGGGACAGGGGGTCTTTACGAGCAGTACTTC.

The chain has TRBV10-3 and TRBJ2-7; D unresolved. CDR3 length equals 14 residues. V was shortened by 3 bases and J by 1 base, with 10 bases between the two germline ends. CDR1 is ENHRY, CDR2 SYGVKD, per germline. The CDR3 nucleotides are TGTGCCATCAGTGACTACGGGTATTCCTACGAGCAGTACTTC. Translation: CAISDYGYSYEQYF.

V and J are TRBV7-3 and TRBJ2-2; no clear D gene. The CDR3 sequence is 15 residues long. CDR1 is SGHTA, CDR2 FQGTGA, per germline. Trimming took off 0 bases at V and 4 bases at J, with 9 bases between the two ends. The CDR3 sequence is CASSLTKLLTGELFF. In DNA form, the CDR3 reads TGTGCCAGCAGCTTAACGAAACTTCTCACCGGGGAGCTGTTTTTT. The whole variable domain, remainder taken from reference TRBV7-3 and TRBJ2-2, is GAGVSQTPSNKVTEKGKYVELRCDPISGHTALYWYRQSLGQGPEFLIYFQGTGAADDSGLPNDRFFAVRPEGSVSTLKIQRTERGDSAVYLCASSLTKLLTGELFFGEGSRLTVL.

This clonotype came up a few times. CDR3 sequence reads: CASSLRQGYNQPQHF. CDR3 in DNA: TGTGCCAGCAGCTTGAGGCAGGGTTACAATCAGCCCCAGCATTTT. The chain is built from TRBV5-5 and TRBJ1-5; the D gene is possibly TRBD1 (5 bases). The V gene's germline CDR1 is SGHKS and CDR2 YYEKEE (reference sequence). V was shortened by 1 base and J by 3 bases, with 11 bases between the two germline ends. This CDR3 spans 15 amino acids.

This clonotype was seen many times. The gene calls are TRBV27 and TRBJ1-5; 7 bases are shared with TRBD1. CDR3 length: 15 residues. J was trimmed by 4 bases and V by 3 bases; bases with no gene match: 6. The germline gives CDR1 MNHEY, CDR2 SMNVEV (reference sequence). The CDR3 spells CASSFLRQGNQPQHF. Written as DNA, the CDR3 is TGTGCCAGCAGTTTCCTTAGACAGGGTAATCAGCCCCAGCATTTT.

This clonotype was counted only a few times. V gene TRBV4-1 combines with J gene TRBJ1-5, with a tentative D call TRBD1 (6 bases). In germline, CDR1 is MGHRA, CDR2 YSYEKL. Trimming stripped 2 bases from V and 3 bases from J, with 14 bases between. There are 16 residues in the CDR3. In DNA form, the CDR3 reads TGCGCCAGCAGCCAAATGGGGGTGGGGGCCAATCAGCCCCAGCATTTT. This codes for CASSQMGVGANQPQHF.

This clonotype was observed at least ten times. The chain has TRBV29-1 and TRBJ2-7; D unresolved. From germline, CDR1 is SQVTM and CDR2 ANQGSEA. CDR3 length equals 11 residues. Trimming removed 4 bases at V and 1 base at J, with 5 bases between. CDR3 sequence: CSVVRSYEQYF. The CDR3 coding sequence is TGCAGCGTTGTCAGATCCTACGAGCAGTACTTC.